This TCR beta chain came from a study of T cell changes during pregnancy in multiple sclerosis. Repertoires were generated with immunoSEQ multiplex PCR, while TCRdb's copy carries only in-frame clones and drops some. The sample consists of some 94,000 clones, roughly 90% of them appearing once. Germline V gene sequence: CDR1 LNHDA, CDR2 SQIVND (reference sequence). The CDR3 is 15 residues long. The junction had 13 bases not matched to a gene; V was cut back by 6 bases and J by 9 bases. The chain recombines TRBV19 with TRBJ2-5; 10 bases are a match to TRBD2. The source of this sequence is a female donor with multiple sclerosis, enrolled in a pregnancy study. This specimen consisted of peripheral blood, obtained in the first trimester of pregnancy. The CDR3 reads CASSNRLAGLGPQYF. The CDR3 region has the DNA TGTGCCAGTAGCAACAGACTAGCGGGCCTGGGGCCCCAGTACTTC.